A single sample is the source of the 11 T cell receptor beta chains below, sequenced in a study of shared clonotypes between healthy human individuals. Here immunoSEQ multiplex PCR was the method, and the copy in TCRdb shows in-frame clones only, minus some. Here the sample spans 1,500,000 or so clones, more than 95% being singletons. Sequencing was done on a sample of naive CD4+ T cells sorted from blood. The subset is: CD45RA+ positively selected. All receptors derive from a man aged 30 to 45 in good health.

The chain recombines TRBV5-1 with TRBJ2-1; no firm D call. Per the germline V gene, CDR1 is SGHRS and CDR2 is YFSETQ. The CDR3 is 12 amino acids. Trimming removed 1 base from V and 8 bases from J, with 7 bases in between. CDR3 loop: CASSLLYHEQFF. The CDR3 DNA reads TGCGCCAGCAGCTTGTTGTACCATGAGCAGTTCTTC. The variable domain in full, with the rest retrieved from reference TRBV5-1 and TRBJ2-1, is KAGVTQTPRYLIKTRGQQVTLSCSPISGHRSVSWYQQTPGQGLQFLFEYFSETQRNKGNFPGRFSGRQFSNSRSEMNVSTLELGDSALYLCASSLLYHEQFFGPGTRLTVL.

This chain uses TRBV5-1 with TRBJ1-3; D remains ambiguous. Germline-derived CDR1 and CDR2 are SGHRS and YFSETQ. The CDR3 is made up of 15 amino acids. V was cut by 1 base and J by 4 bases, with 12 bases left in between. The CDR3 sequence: CASSLTSRAGNTIYF. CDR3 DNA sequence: TGCGCCAGCAGCTTGACCTCCCGGGCCGGAAACACCATATATTTT.

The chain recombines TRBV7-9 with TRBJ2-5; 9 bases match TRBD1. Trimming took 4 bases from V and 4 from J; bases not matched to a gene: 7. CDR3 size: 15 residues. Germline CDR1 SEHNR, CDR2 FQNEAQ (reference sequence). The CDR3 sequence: CASSSTGTGLETQYF. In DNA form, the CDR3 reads TGTGCCAGCAGCTCGACCGGGACAGGGCTAGAGACCCAGTACTTC.

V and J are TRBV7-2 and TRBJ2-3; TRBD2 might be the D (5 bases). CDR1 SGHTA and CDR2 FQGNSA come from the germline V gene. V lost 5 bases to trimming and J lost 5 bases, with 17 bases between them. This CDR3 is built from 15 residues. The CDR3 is CASSEFSVKGDTQYF. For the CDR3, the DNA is TGTGCCAGCAGCGAATTTAGCGTCAAGGGAGATACGCAGTATTTT.

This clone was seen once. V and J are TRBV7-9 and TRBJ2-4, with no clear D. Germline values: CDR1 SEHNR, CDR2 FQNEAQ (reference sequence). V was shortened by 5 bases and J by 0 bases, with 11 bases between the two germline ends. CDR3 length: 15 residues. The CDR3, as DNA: TGTGCCAGCAGCATACCCCCGGAAGCCAAAAACATTCAGTACTTC. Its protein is CASSIPPEAKNIQYF.

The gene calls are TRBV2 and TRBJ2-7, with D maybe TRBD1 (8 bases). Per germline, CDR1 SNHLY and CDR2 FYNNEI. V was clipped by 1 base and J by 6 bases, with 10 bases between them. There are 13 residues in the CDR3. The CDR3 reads CASSEDRGGEQYF. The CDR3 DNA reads TGTGCCAGCAGTGAAGACAGGGGGGGCGAGCAGTACTTC.

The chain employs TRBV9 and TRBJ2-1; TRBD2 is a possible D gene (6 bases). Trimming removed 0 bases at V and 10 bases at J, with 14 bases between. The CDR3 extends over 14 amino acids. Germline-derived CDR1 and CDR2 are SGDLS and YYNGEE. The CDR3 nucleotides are TGTGCCAGCAGCGTAGGGGAGGTAGTCGAGGAGCAGTTCTTC. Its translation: CASSVGEVVEEQFF.

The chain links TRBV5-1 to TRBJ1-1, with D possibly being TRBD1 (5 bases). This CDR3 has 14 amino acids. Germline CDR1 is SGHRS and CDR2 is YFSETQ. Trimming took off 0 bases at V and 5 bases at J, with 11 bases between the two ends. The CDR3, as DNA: TGCGCCAGCAGCTTGGGACAGCTTAGGACTGAAGCTTTCTTT. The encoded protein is CASSLGQLRTEAFF. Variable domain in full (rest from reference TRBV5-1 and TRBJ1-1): KAGVTQTPRYLIKTRGQQVTLSCSPISGHRSVSWYQQTPGQGLQFLFEYFSETQRNKGNFPGRFSGRQFSNSRSEMNVSTLELGDSALYLCASSLGQLRTEAFFGQGTRLTVV.

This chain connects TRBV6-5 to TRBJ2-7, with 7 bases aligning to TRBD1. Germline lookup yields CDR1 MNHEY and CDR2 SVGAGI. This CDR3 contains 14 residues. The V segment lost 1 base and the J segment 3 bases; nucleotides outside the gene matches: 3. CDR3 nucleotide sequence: TGTGCCAGCAGTTACTTTTACAGGGGCTACGAGCAGTACTTC. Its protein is CASSYFYRGYEQYF.

As DNA, the CDR3 is TGCGCCAGCAGCAGGACTAGCGTGAACACCGGGGAGCTGTTTTTT. It encodes CASSRTSVNTGELFF. The chain joins TRBV5-1 to TRBJ2-2; 9 positions agree with TRBD2. With V trimmed by 4 bases and J by 1 base, 2 bases remained unmatched. The germline gives CDR1 SGHRS, CDR2 YFSETQ. There are 15 residues in the CDR3.

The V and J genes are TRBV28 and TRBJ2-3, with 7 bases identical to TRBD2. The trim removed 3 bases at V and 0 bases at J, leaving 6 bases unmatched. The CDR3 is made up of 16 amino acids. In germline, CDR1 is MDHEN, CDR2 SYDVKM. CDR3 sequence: CASSFIGGGSTDTQYF. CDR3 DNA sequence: TGTGCCAGCAGTTTTATCGGCGGGGGAAGCACAGATACGCAGTATTTT.